What follows are 11 T cell receptor beta chains derived from one specimen sequenced in a study of blood T cell repertoires in COVID-19. Sequencing used immunoSEQ multiplex PCR; TCRdb keeps in-frame clones, though not all of them. The table has 110,000 to 150,000 clones, around 88% seen once; the top ten hold just under 3%. The sequencing sample was made of peripheral blood. The receptor set was obtained from a man aged 55 to 69 with active or convalescent COVID-19.

This rearrangement joins TRBV2 to TRBJ1-1; 8 nucleotides line up with TRBD1. The V segment lost 5 bases and the J segment 4 bases; nucleotides outside the gene matches: 6. Germline CDR1 is SNHLY and CDR2 is FYNNEI. The CDR3 loop spans 14 amino acids. The CDR3 loop reads CASSPRGRTTEAFF. CDR3 in DNA: TGTGCCAGCAGTCCCAGGGGGCGGACCACTGAAGCTTTCTTT.

The rearrangement uses TRBV6-5 and TRBJ2-1; 8 nucleotides match TRBD1. This CDR3 has 14 residues. CDR1 is MNHEY and CDR2 is SVGAGI in the germline V gene. Germline trimming cut 7 bases from V and 7 bases from J; bases unmatched to any gene: 9. Here the CDR3 reads CASKADRVRNEQFF. CDR3 in DNA: TGTGCCAGCAAGGCGGACAGGGTGAGGAATGAGCAGTTCTTC.

This chain connects TRBV14 to TRBJ1-2, with D hard to call. CDR1 and CDR2 (germline): SGHDN, FVKESK. Trimming stripped 1 base from V and 5 bases from J, with 8 bases between. The CDR3 is 13 amino acids. The CDR3 DNA reads as TGTGCCAGCAGCCAAGCCTACCGTTATGGCTACACCTTC. Amino acid sequence: CASSQAYRYGYTF.

The genes are TRBV29-1 and TRBJ1-4; 7 bases line up with TRBD1. Trimming at V came to 6 bases and at J to 1 base, leaving 5 bases not matched to a gene. The CDR3 runs to 14 residues. Per germline, CDR1 SQVTM and CDR2 ANQGSEA. The CDR3 here is CSVADRVTNEKLFF. CDR3 nucleotide sequence: TGCAGCGTAGCCGACAGGGTAACTAATGAAAAACTGTTTTTT.

This clone was found once. This chain connects TRBV6-1 to TRBJ2-4; D is possibly TRBD2 (5 bases). The germline V and J ends were trimmed by 2 bases and 0 bases, with 14 bases remaining between them. Germline V gene data show CDR1 as MNHNS and CDR2 as SASEGT. This CDR3 spans 17 amino acids. The CDR3 protein is CASSERTPFLAKNIQYF. The CDR3 DNA follows: TGTGCCAGCAGTGAACGGACTCCATTTCTAGCCAAAAACATTCAGTACTTC.

J is TRBJ2-6 and V is TRBV24-1, with 8 positions matching TRBD1. The CDR3 is made up of 17 amino acids. Germline values: CDR1 KGHDR, CDR2 SFDVKD. The trim removed 12 bases at V and 0 bases at J, leaving 12 bases unmatched. CDR3 sequence reads: CAARQGSFSSGANVLTF. For the CDR3, the DNA is TGTGCCGCTCGACAGGGGTCCTTCTCCTCTGGGGCCAACGTCCTGACTTTC.

This chain connects TRBV4-2 to TRBJ2-7; tentative D call: TRBD1 (6 bases). Trimming cost V 0 bases and J 2 bases, with 14 bases left between them. Germline CDR1 is LGHNA and CDR2 is YNFKEQ. The CDR3 consists of 16 residues. CDR3 bases: TGTGCCAGCAGCCAAGATGGGGCAGGGGCGACCTACGAGCAGTACTTC. This codes for CASSQDGAGATYEQYF.

The gene calls are TRBV9 and TRBJ2-5; TRBD1 aligns across 10 bases. The CDR3 contains 14 residues. J gave up 7 bases and V 0 bases, and 3 bases lay outside the gene matches. Germline-derived CDR1 and CDR2 are SGDLS and YYNGEE. The CDR3: CASSVEGQGSTQYF. The CDR3 coding sequence is TGTGCCAGCAGCGTAGAGGGACAGGGGTCGACCCAGTACTTC.

This chain connects TRBV5-1 to TRBJ2-3; 11 bases align to TRBD2. CDR3 length: 17 amino acids. Germline loops: CDR1 SGHRS, CDR2 YFSETQ. The junction had 7 bases not matched to a gene; V was cut back by 2 bases and J by 2 bases. CDR3 in amino acids: CASSFVAGGPPTDTQYF. The CDR3 bases are TGCGCCAGCAGCTTCGTAGCGGGGGGGCCGCCCACAGATACGCAGTATTTT.

The chain recombines TRBV3-1 (or the pseudogene TRBV3-2) with TRBJ2-7, with TRBD1 matching over 8 bases. The CDR3 contains 16 residues. Trimming cost V 3 bases and J 0 bases; bases outside gene matches: 7. Germline V gives CDR1 LGHDT, CDR2 YNNKEL (reference sequence). The CDR3 loop is CASSQPDRGSSYEQYF. In DNA, the CDR3 is TGTGCCAGCAGCCAGCCCGACAGGGGTAGCTCCTACGAGCAGTACTTC.

The chain uses TRBV9 and TRBJ2-1; 8 bases are a match to TRBD1. J was trimmed by 2 bases and V by 0 bases; bases with no gene match: 10. The CDR3 sequence is 18 residues long. Looked up from germline, CDR1 is SGDLS and CDR2 is YYNGEE. CDR3 residues: CASSVDSGETGAYNEQFF. The CDR3 DNA follows: TGTGCCAGCAGCGTAGATTCGGGAGAGACAGGGGCCTACAATGAGCAGTTCTTC.